This T cell receptor (beta chain) appears in the sequencing data of a study of shared clonotypes between healthy human individuals. As concerns this clone: The antigen remains undetermined.

The repertoire was sequenced with immunoSEQ multiplex PCR; TCRdb's copy has only in-frame clones and lacks some. The data show hundreds of thousands of clones, 90% to 95% seen once. Germline lookup yields CDR1 MNHNS and CDR2 SASEGT. The CDR3 length is 11 residues. The V gene lost 8 bases and the J gene lost 6 bases, with 10 bases spanning the gap. Findings of the study overall: Represented diversity (both genetic and exposure-history) was limited by the small number of donors.

The naive CD8 population came from CD45RO-negative cells selected for CCR7, without terminally differentiated effector memory CD45RA+ cells. The rearrangement joins TRBV6-1 to TRBJ1-1; no reliable D call. This sequence originates from a man under 40 in good health. The sample consisted of naive CD8+ T cells sorted from blood. CDR3 loop: CASRFAPEAFF. In DNA form, the CDR3 reads TGTGCCAGCCGGTTCGCTCCTGAAGCTTTCTTT.